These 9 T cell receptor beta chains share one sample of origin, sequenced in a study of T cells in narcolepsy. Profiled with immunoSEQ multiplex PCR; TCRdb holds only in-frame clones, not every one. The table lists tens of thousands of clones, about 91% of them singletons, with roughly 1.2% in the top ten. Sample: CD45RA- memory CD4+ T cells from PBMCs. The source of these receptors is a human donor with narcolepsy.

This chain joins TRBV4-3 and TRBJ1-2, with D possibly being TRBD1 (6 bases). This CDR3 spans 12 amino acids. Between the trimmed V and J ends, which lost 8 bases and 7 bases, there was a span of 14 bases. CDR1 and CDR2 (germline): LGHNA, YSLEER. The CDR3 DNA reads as TGCGCCAGCGGAAACAGGGAGGGTGGCTACACCTTC. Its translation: CASGNREGGYTF.

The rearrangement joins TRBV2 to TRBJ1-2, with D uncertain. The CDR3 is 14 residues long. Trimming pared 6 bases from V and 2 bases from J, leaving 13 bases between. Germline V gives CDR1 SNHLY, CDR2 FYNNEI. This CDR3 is CASSPSGRNYGYTF. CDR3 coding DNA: TGTGCCAGCAGCCCCTCGGGGAGGAACTATGGCTACACCTTC.

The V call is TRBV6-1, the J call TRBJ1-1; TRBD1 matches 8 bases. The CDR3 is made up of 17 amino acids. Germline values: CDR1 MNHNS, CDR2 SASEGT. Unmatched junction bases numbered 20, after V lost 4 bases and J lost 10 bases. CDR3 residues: CASSARARTGRSDVAFF. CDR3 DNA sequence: TGTGCCAGCAGTGCCCGCGCACGGACAGGGAGGTCCGATGTAGCTTTCTTT.

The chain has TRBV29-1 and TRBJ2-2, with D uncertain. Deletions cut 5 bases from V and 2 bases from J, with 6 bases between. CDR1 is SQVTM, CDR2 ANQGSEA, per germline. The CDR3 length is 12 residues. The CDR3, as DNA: TGCAGCGTTCGGAGTAACACCGGGGAGCTGTTTTTT. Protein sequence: CSVRSNTGELFF.

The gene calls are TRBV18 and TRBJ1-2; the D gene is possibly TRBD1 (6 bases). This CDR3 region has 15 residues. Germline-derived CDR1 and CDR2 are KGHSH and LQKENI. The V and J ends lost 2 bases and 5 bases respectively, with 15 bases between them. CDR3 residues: CASSPTDQGMYGYTF. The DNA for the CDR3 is TGTGCCAGCTCACCAACGGACCAGGGGATGTATGGCTACACCTTC.

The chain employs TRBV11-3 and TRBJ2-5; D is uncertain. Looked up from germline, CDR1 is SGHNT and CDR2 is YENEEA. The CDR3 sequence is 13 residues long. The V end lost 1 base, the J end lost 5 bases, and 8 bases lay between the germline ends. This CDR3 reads CASSLGQVETQYF. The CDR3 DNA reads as TGTGCCAGCAGCTTAGGACAAGTGGAGACCCAGTACTTC. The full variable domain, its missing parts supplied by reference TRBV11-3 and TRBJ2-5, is EAGVVQSPRYKIIEKKQPVAFWCNPISGHNTLYWYLQNLGQGPELLIRYENEEAVDDSQLPKDRFSAERLKGVDSTLKIQPAELGDSAVYLCASSLGQVETQYFGPGTRLLVL.

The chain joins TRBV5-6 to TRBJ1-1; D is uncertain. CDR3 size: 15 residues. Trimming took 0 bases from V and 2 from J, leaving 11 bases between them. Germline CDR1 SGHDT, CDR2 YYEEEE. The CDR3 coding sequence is TGTGCCAGCAGCTTGGCCGGTACAGCCAACACTGAAGCTTTCTTT. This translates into CASSLAGTANTEAFF.

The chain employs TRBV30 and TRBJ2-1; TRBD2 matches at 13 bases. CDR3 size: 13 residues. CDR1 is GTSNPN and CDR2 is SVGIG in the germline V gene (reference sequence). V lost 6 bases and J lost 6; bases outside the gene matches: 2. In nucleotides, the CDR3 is TGTGCCTGCGGACTAGCGGGAGCCAATGAGCAGTTCTTC. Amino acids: CACGLAGANEQFF.

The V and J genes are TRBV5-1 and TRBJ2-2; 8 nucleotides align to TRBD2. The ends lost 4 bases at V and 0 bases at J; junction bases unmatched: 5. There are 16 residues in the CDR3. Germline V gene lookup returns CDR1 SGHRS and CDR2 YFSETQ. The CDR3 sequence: CASSDRLATNTGELFF. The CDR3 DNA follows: TGCGCCAGCAGCGACAGACTAGCGACGAACACCGGGGAGCTGTTTTTT.